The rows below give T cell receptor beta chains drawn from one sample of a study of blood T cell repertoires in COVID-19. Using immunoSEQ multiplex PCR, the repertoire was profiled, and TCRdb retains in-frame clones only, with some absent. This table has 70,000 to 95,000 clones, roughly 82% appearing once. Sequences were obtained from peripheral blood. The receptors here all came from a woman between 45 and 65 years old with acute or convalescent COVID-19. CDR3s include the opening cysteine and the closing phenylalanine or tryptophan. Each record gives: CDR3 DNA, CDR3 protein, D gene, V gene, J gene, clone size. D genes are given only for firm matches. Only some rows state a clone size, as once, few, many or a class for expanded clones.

TGTGCCTGTCCTAATGGGGGACAGGGCGAAGCTTTCTTT	CACPNGGQGEAFF	TRBD1	TRBV30	TRBJ1-1	-
TGTGCCAGCAGCGTGTCCGGGACAGGGGCTGAGACCCAGTACTTC	CASSVSGTGAETQYF	TRBD1	TRBV9	TRBJ2-5	-
TGTGCCAGCTCATCGAGACAGGGGGCTAGTAATTCACCCCTCCACTTT	CASSSRQGASNSPLHF	TRBD1	TRBV18	TRBJ1-6	-
TGTGCCAGCAGCACAAACGGGGGAGGTTCACCCCTCCACTTT	CASSTNGGGSPLHF	-	TRBV7-3	TRBJ1-6	few
TGTGCCAGCAGCTTTTCAGTTTGGGGAGCCGATTCACCCCTCCACTTT	CASSFSVWGADSPLHF	-	TRBV7-9	TRBJ1-6	-
TGTGCCAGCAGTTACCGAGACAGGGTTTTTGGCGAGCAGTACTTC	CASSYRDRVFGEQYF	TRBD1	TRBV28	TRBJ2-7	-
TGTGCCAGCAGCCCTATGGGCAGCATTAATCAGCCCCAGCATTTT	CASSPMGSINQPQHF	-	TRBV7-8	TRBJ1-5	-
TGTGCCAGCAGATCCTTAGCGGGGGGGCATGAGCAGTTCTTC	CASRSLAGGHEQFF	TRBD2	TRBV11-2	TRBJ2-1	few
TGTGCCAGCAGCGCCATCCGACAGGGTATCGGTGGCTACACCTTC	CASSAIRQGIGGYTF	TRBD1	TRBV9	TRBJ1-2	-
TGTGCCAGCAGCTTACTAGCGACCACAGATACGCAGTATTTT	CASSLLATTDTQYF	TRBD2	TRBV6-6	TRBJ2-3	-
TGTGCCAGCAGCCCGAGAGGTAGCGGGAGGGCCGGAGGCTACAATGAGCAGTTCTTC	CASSPRGSGRAGGYNEQFF	TRBD2	TRBV7-2	TRBJ2-1	-
TGTGCCACCAGTGATCCATGGACAGGGGATAGCGATGAGCAGTTCTTC	CATSDPWTGDSDEQFF	TRBD1	TRBV24-1	TRBJ2-1	-
TGTGCCAGCGGCCCGCGGGTCGAGCAGTACTTC	CASGPRVEQYF	-	TRBV6-2/TRBV6-3	TRBJ2-7	-
TGTGCCAGCAGCCCACAGGGACAGATTTCCTACGAGCAGTACTTC	CASSPQGQISYEQYF	TRBD1	TRBV7-2	TRBJ2-7	-
TGTGCCAGCAGTTCACGGGGCGAGCGGGTGGGGGAGCTGTTTTTT	CASSSRGERVGELFF	-	TRBV28	TRBJ2-2	-
TGTGCCAGTAGTATAGGAAGCTCAGATACGCAGTATTTT	CASSIGSSDTQYF	-	TRBV19	TRBJ2-3	-
TGTGCCAGCAGCTTATTTGTGACAGGGGACTACGAGCAGTACTTC	CASSLFVTGDYEQYF	TRBD1	TRBV11-2	TRBJ2-7	-
TGTGCCAGCAGTTTCGGGACAGGGGGCAATCAGCCCCAGCATTTT	CASSFGTGGNQPQHF	TRBD1	TRBV6-6	TRBJ1-5	-
TGTGCCAGCAAGAAACAGGATCAGCCCCAGCATTTT	CASKKQDQPQHF	-	TRBV2	TRBJ1-5	-
TGTGCCAGCAGTTCCGCCGGGGCCAAAAACATTCAGTACTTC	CASSSAGAKNIQYF	-	TRBV13	TRBJ2-4	-
TGTGCCAGCAGCTTAGGTCTCAATGAGCAGTTCTTC	CASSLGLNEQFF	-	TRBV7-8	TRBJ2-1	-
TGTGCCAGCAGCGTGGGGACAGGGAGCACCTACGAGCAGTACTTC	CASSVGTGSTYEQYF	TRBD1	TRBV9	TRBJ2-7	once
TGCGCCAGCAGCTTGGCAGGGGGTTATACTGAAGCTTTCTTT	CASSLAGGYTEAFF	TRBD1	TRBV5-1	TRBJ1-1	-
TGTGCCAGCAGTGCGGGGGAGACCCAGTACTTC	CASSAGETQYF	-	TRBV12-3/TRBV12-4	TRBJ2-5	-
TGTGCCAGTAGTATCGCCACAGGCTTCAATGGCTACACCTTC	CASSIATGFNGYTF	-	TRBV19	TRBJ1-2	-
TGTGCCTCCTCCTCCAGGGGGGATCAAGACACCATATATTTT	CASSSRGDQDTIYF	TRBD1	TRBV10-3	TRBJ1-3	-
TGTGCCAGCAGCACAGGCGGTTCTGGAAACACCATATATTTT	CASSTGGSGNTIYF	-	TRBV5-4	TRBJ1-3	-
TGTGCCAGCAGCCTCGAACTAGCGGGAGTAGTCAATGAGCAGTTCTTC	CASSLELAGVVNEQFF	TRBD2	TRBV7-6	TRBJ2-1	-
TGTGCCAGCAGTCAACGACTCAACGAGCAGTACTTC	CASSQRLNEQYF	-	TRBV2	TRBJ2-7	-
TGTGCCAGCTCACCCAAGAGAGAGACCCAGTACTTC	CASSPKRETQYF	-	TRBV18	TRBJ2-5	-
TGTGCCAGCAGCTTAGTAAGGGGACAGGGGACCTACGAGCAGTACTTC	CASSLVRGQGTYEQYF	TRBD1	TRBV7-9	TRBJ2-7	-
TGTGCCAGCAAGGAGGGGCCGAACTATGGCTACACCTTC	CASKEGPNYGYTF	-	TRBV6-5	TRBJ1-2	-
TGTGCCAGCAAGACTTCTTCTTACAATGAGCAGTTCTTC	CASKTSSYNEQFF	-	TRBV27	TRBJ2-1	-
TGTGCCAGCTCACACTTAGCGGGAGGGTCCCCCTACGAGCAGTACTTC	CASSHLAGGSPYEQYF	TRBD2	TRBV18	TRBJ2-7	-
TGTGCCAGCTCAGGGACTAGCGGGCAAGAGACCCAGTACTTC	CASSGTSGQETQYF	TRBD2	TRBV18	TRBJ2-5	-
TGTGCCAGCTCAATAGGACAGGGTCCCTACGAGCAGTACTTC	CASSIGQGPYEQYF	TRBD1	TRBV18	TRBJ2-7	-
TGCGCCAGCAGCTTGGGCGCACCCCAAGAGACCCAGTACTTC	CASSLGAPQETQYF	-	TRBV5-1	TRBJ2-5	-
TGTGCCAGCAGCTACGGGGGGGCGGGACGCACCGGGGAGCTGTTTTTT	CASSYGGAGRTGELFF	TRBD2	TRBV5-4	TRBJ2-2	-
TGTGCCAGTGAGGGGACAGGGATGGGTTTGAAGACCCAGTACTTC	CASEGTGMGLKTQYF	TRBD1	TRBV19	TRBJ2-5	-
TGTGCCAGCAGCTCATTTGCGCGTCGGGACGAGCAGTACTTC	CASSSFARRDEQYF	-	TRBV11-2	TRBJ2-7	few
TGTGCCAGTAGCCCAGCAGGGTCTTGGGGCTACACCTTC	CASSPAGSWGYTF	-	TRBV19	TRBJ1-2	-
TGTGCCAGCAGCGTAATGCGTGCCAGGGAGGATTCACCCCTCCACTTT	CASSVMRAREDSPLHF	-	TRBV9	TRBJ1-6	few
TGTGCCTGCAGTAGAACAGGGGGCAGTGAGCAGTTCTTC	CACSRTGGSEQFF	TRBD1	TRBV30	TRBJ2-1	-
TGTGCCAGCAACAGGGGCAGGAACACTGAAGCTTTCTTT	CASNRGRNTEAFF	TRBD1	TRBV19	TRBJ1-1	-
TGTGCCACCAGCAGAGGGGAATTCGGGACAGGGGGCATCGGGGAGCTGTTTTTT	CATSRGEFGTGGIGELFF	TRBD1	TRBV15	TRBJ2-2	-
TGTGCCAGCAGTAAATCCGGGACAGGACACAACCGGGGGCAGTACTTC	CASSKSGTGHNRGQYF	TRBD1	TRBV28	TRBJ2-7	-
TGCGCCAGCAGCCAATCGGGACAGGGGTCGAATTCACCCCTCCACTTT	CASSQSGQGSNSPLHF	TRBD1	TRBV5-1	TRBJ1-6	-
TGTGCCAGCAGTGGAGGGACAGGGTATGGCTACACCTTC	CASSGGTGYGYTF	TRBD1	TRBV2	TRBJ1-2	-
TGTGCCAGCAGTTACTCGAGAGGACTCCTCTCCTCATTTACAGATACGCAGTATTTT	CASSYSRGLLSSFTDTQYF	-	TRBV6-2/TRBV6-3	TRBJ2-3	-
TGTGCCAGCAGCCAAGTGACAGAAACCTACGAGCAGTACTTC	CASSQVTETYEQYF	-	TRBV3-1/TRBV3-2	TRBJ2-7	-
TGTGCCATCGGGACTAGCGGAGGCAATGAGCAGTTCTTC	CAIGTSGGNEQFF	TRBD2	TRBV7-9	TRBJ2-1	-
TGCAGCGTTGGTGGAGGGCCCCACTATGGCTACACCTTC	CSVGGGPHYGYTF	-	TRBV29-1	TRBJ1-2	-
TGTGCCAGCAGTGACAGGCGCCAGCCCCAGCATTTT	CASSDRRQPQHF	-	TRBV2	TRBJ1-5	-